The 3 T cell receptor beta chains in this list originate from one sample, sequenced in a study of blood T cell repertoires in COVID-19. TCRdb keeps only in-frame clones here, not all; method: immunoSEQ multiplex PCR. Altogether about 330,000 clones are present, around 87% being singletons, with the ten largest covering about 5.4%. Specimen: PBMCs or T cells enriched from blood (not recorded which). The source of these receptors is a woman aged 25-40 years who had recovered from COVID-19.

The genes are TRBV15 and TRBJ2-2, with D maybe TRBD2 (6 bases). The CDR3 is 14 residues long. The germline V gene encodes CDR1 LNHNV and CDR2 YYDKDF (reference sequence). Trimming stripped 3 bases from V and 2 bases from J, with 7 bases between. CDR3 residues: CATSRGGNTGELFF. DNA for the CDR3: TGTGCCACCAGCAGGGGGGGTAACACCGGGGAGCTGTTTTTT.

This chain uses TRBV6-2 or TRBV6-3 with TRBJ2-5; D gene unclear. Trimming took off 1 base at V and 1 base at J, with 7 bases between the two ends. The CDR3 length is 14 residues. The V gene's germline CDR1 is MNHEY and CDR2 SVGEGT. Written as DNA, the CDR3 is TGTGCCAGCAGTTACTTAACGGGCCAAGAGACCCAGTACTTC. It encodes CASSYLTGQETQYF.

In DNA, the CDR3 is TGTGCCAGCAGTGAATTGGCAGCGCATACCGGGGAGCTGTTTTTT. It yields the protein CASSELAAHTGELFF. J is TRBJ2-2 and V is TRBV6-1; D is uncertain. The CDR3 loop spans 15 amino acids. The V end was cut by 2 bases, the J end by 5 bases, with 12 bases between. Germline V gives CDR1 MNHNS, CDR2 SASEGT.